This T cell receptor beta chain derives from a study of OX40 agonist ivuxolimab in advanced cancers. Study summary: The mean age was approximately 56 years, ranging from about 20 to 90, with around four fifths of participants male.

The V and J ends lost 5 bases and 5 bases respectively, with 15 bases between them. The germline gives CDR1 SGHTA, CDR2 FQGNSA. The CDR3 consists of 14 residues. Assay used: immunoSEQ multiplex PCR; TCRdb lists only in-frame clones, some missing. The sample records about 110,000 clones, around 90% being singletons. Source: CD4+ or CD8+ T cells sorted from blood, taken in a trial of the OX40 agonist ivuxolimab. The receptor's source is an adult with an advanced solid tumor such as melanoma, head and neck, liver or kidney cancer. The chain is built from TRBV7-2 and TRBJ1-1; D unresolved. This CDR3 reads CASSPRFRETEAFF. CDR3 bases: TGTGCCAGCAGCCCGAGGTTCCGCGAAACTGAAGCTTTCTTT.